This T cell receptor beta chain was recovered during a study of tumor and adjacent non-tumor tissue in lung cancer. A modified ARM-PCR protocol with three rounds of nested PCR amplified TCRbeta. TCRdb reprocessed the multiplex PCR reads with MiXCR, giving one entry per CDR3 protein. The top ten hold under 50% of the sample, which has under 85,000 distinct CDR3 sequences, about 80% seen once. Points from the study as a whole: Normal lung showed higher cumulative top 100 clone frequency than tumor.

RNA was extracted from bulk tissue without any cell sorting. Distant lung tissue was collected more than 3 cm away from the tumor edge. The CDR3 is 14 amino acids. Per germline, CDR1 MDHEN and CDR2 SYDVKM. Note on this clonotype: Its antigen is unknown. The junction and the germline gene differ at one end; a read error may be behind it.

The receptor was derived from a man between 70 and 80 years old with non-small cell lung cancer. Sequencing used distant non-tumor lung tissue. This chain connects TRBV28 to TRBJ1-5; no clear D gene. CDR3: CASHSPGPNQPQHF. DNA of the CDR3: TGTGCCAGCCACTCCCCCGGCCCCAATCAGCCCCAACATTTT.